These T cell receptor beta chains were read from a single sample in a study of cytomegalovirus exposure and HLA in healthy donors. Method: immunoSEQ multiplex PCR; TCRdb's copy keeps in-frame clones and lacks some. The sample lists about 130,000 clones; over 75% were seen once. The source material was PBMCs. The receptors shown here come from a woman between 40 and 50 years old in good health and CMV-seropositive. Both conserved end residues are part of each CDR3. The order of the fields is J gene, V gene, D gene, clone size, CDR3 DNA, CDR3 protein. D genes are given only for firm matches. Expanded clones are given a class, and other clones once, few, many or no size at all.

>TRBJ1-2|TRBV29-1|.|once
TGCAGCGGGTCCTCGGGGGGGAGTGGCTACACCTTC
CSGSSGGSGYTF
>TRBJ2-2|TRBV7-2|.|.
TGTGCCAGCAGCTTACTGGACCGACCCCAGGGCACCGGGGAGCTGTTTTTT
CASSLLDRPQGTGELFF
>TRBJ2-1|TRBV11-3|TRBD2|.
TGTGCCAGCAGCTTAGCCCCTACTTCAAGCGGGAGGGCCACCGAGCAGTTCTTC
CASSLAPTSSGRATEQFF
>TRBJ2-3|TRBV5-1|TRBD2|.
TGCGCCAGATATAGCGGGGGACGCACAGATACGCAGTATTTT
CARYSGGRTDTQYF
>TRBJ2-5|TRBV7-3|TRBD1|.
TGTGCCAGCAGTAAAACAGGGGAGGAGACCCAGTACTTC
CASSKTGEETQYF
>TRBJ2-2|TRBV15|.|.
TGTGCCACCAGCGGCTTCGGGAGCCGCGCCGGGGAGCTGTTTTTT
CATSGFGSRAGELFF
>TRBJ1-2|TRBV19|TRBD1|few
TGTGCCAGTAGCCCCGGGACAGGATATAACTATGGCTACACCTTC
CASSPGTGYNYGYTF
>TRBJ2-2|TRBV19|TRBD1|.
TGTGCCAGTACCACCCTGACAGGGGCGAACACCGGGGAGCTGTTTTTT
CASTTLTGANTGELFF
>TRBJ2-2|TRBV10-3|.|.
TGTGCCATCAGTGAGTCCGGTTATAACACCGGGGAGCTGTTTTTT
CAISESGYNTGELFF
>TRBJ1-1|TRBV9|.|.
TGTGCCAGCAGCGGGGCCCTGAACACTGAAGCTTTCTTT
CASSGALNTEAFF
>TRBJ2-3|TRBV28|.|.
TGTGCCAGCAGTTTTGCGGGGAACTCCCATACGCAGTATTTT
CASSFAGNSHTQYF
>TRBJ1-1|TRBV29-1|.|.
TGCAGCGCTCCAGGGTCGGTGAACACTGAAGCTTTCTTT
CSAPGSVNTEAFF
>TRBJ2-7|TRBV5-1|TRBD1|.
TGCGCCAGCAGCTTGACCGAAATTGGGACAGGGGGTGCCCACGAGCAGTACTTC
CASSLTEIGTGGAHEQYF
>TRBJ2-5|TRBV5-1|.|.
TGCGCCAGCAGCTCCGGGGATCAAGAGACCCAGTACTTC
CASSSGDQETQYF
>TRBJ2-3|TRBV27|.|.
TGTGCCAGCAGTTTAGTCGGGAACACAGATACGCAGTATTTT
CASSLVGNTDTQYF
>TRBJ1-1|TRBV5-1|.|.
TGCGCCAGCAGCTGGTACAGCAACACTGAAGCTTTCTTT
CASSWYSNTEAFF
>TRBJ1-3|TRBV9|TRBD1|.
TGTGCCAGCAGCGCGGTAGGGACAGGGACTGGAAACACCATATATTTT
CASSAVGTGTGNTIYF
>TRBJ2-7|TRBV5-1|.|.
TGCGCCAGCAGCCCAGGGACCTACGAGCAGTACTTC
CASSPGTYEQYF
>TRBJ1-1|TRBV29-1|TRBD1|.
TGCAGCGTGGGACAGGGGAACACTGAAGCTTTCTTT
CSVGQGNTEAFF
>TRBJ2-7|TRBV4-2|TRBD1|.
TGTGCCAGCAGCCAATTTCGGGACAGCTACGAGCAGTACTTC
CASSQFRDSYEQYF
>TRBJ2-1|TRBV7-8|TRBD1|.
TGTGCCAGCAGCTCCATTAGGGGGCACAATGAGCAGTTCTTC
CASSSIRGHNEQFF
>TRBJ2-7|TRBV9|.|.
TGTGCCAGCAGCCCTCACTGGCGGGCTGTCTACGAGCAGTACTTC
CASSPHWRAVYEQYF
>TRBJ1-5|TRBV21-1|.|.
TGTGCCAGCAGCAAGGTAGGGGGGGGTCAGCCCCAGCATTTT
CASSKVGGGQPQHF
>TRBJ2-7|TRBV5-6|.|.
TGTGCCAGCAGCTTGGGCGGGGTGAGCTCCTACGAGCAGTACTTC
CASSLGGVSSYEQYF
>TRBJ1-3|TRBV4-2|.|.
TGTGCCAGCACCGAGGGGGGGGAAGGAAACACCATATATTTT
CASTEGGEGNTIYF
>TRBJ2-3|TRBV7-2|TRBD2|.
TGTGCCAGCAGCTTAGGGCGGGAGGTCTTCACAGATACGCAGTATTTT
CASSLGREVFTDTQYF
>TRBJ2-4|TRBV18|.|.
TGTGCCAGCTCACCACCAACTACGGGAAACATTCAGTACTTC
CASSPPTTGNIQYF
>TRBJ1-1|TRBV27|.|.
TGTGCCAGCAGCCCTCCCCGGGTGGGGGCGACTGAAGCTTTCTTT
CASSPPRVGATEAFF
>TRBJ2-2|TRBV25-1|.|.
TGTGCCAGCAGTGAATTTACAGGGTACACCGGGGAGCTGTTTTTT
CASSEFTGYTGELFF
>TRBJ1-6|TRBV4-2|.|.
TGTGCCAGCAGCCTCCCCGCGGGGGGATCACCCCTCCACTTT
CASSLPAGGSPLHF
>TRBJ1-1|TRBV9|.|.
TGTGCCAGCAGCGCCGGAATAGCAGCCGTTGAGACTGAAGCTTTCTTT
CASSAGIAAVETEAFF
>TRBJ2-3|TRBV5-1|TRBD1|.
TGCGCCAGCAGCCCCAACCCGGGACAGGGAACAGATACGCAGTATTTT
CASSPNPGQGTDTQYF
>TRBJ1-2|TRBV21-1|.|few
TGTGCCAGCAGCGATCCGGGACAGACGCATGGCTACACCTTC
CASSDPGQTHGYTF
>TRBJ1-4|TRBV2|.|.
TGTGCCAGCAGTTTTGGGAGTAATGAAAAACTGTTTTTT
CASSFGSNEKLFF
>TRBJ2-7|TRBV9|.|.
TGTGCCAGCAGCCCCGGGACACATAGCAACGAGCAGTACTTC
CASSPGTHSNEQYF
>TRBJ1-1|TRBV6-5|.|.
TGTGCCAGCAGTTCGATCGGTTTACGGACTGAAGCTTTCTTT
CASSSIGLRTEAFF
>TRBJ1-3|TRBV5-4|TRBD1|.
TGTGCCAGCAGCTTGAGACAGGGAACTGGAAACACCATATATTTT
CASSLRQGTGNTIYF
>TRBJ2-7|TRBV27|TRBD2|.
TGTGCCAGCAGTGAAACTAGCGGGAGTCTCTACGAGCAGTACTTC
CASSETSGSLYEQYF
>TRBJ2-5|TRBV10-3|TRBD2|.
TGTGCCATCAGGGCCTCTAGCGGGTTGGGTTCGCAAGAGACCCAGTACTTC
CAIRASSGLGSQETQYF
>TRBJ2-7|TRBV27|.|.
TGTGCCAGCAGTTTGGAGGGGGCTATTTACGAGCAGTACTTC
CASSLEGAIYEQYF
>TRBJ2-3|TRBV30|.|once
TGTGCCTGGACATCGGGGGATACGCAGTATTTT
CAWTSGDTQYF
>TRBJ2-7|TRBV10-3|TRBD2|.
TGTGCCATCAGTGAGGGGAGCGGGAACGAGCAGTACTTC
CAISEGSGNEQYF
>TRBJ2-5|TRBV18|TRBD1|.
TGTGCCAGCTCCCCGGACAGGGTTTCAGAGACCCAGTACTTC
CASSPDRVSETQYF
>TRBJ2-3|TRBV5-1|.|.
TGCGCCAGCAGCTTGGGGGCGGGGCAGCTATCCACAGATACGCAGTATTTT
CASSLGAGQLSTDTQYF
>TRBJ2-7|TRBV29-1|.|.
TGCAGCGTTGAAGATCTGAGAGCCGAGCAGTACTTC
CSVEDLRAEQYF
>TRBJ1-4|TRBV5-6|.|.
TGTGCCAGCAGCCCGGATACGGGGGCTAATGAAAAACTGTTTTTT
CASSPDTGANEKLFF
>TRBJ2-2|TRBV7-9|.|.
TGTGCCAGCAGCCGCAAGGGGCGGGAGCTGTTTTTT
CASSRKGRELFF
>TRBJ1-5|TRBV5-1|TRBD1|.
TGCGCCAGCAGCCAAACAGGGGGTAATCAGCCCCAGCATTTT
CASSQTGGNQPQHF
>TRBJ1-2|TRBV19|.|.
TGTGCCAGTAGGGGCAGAGGGTACTATGGCTACACCTTC
CASRGRGYYGYTF